Described below is a single TCR beta chain sequence and its context. As yet, its antigen is unknown. The data are from a study of sequential checkpoint blockade in melanoma. Study in general: First-line arms were nivolumab then ipilimumab, or the reverse, randomized 1:1. Under 25 patients had matched tumor biopsies before treatment and at week 13 after nivolumab or ipilimumab alone.

The CDR3 has 14 residues. With V trimmed by 8 bases and J by 4 bases, 8 bases remained unmatched. Germline V lookup: CDR1 SGHNT, CDR2 YENEEA. General study points: Mutational load did not correlate with tumor T-cell fraction or clonality.

Regarding treatment: randomized to nivolumab then ipilimumab (arm A) or the reverse (arm B). Repertoires were generated with immunoSEQ multiplex PCR, while TCRdb's copy carries only in-frame clones and drops some. The table lists about 3,000 clones, over 15% of them singletons. Sample: tumor tissue (inferred from file names), taken from a patient given nivolumab and ipilimumab in sequence. This chain uses TRBV11-3 with TRBJ2-5; TRBD1 matches at 9 bases. This TCR was sampled from a human donor with melanoma. This CDR3 reads CASQGQGFLETQYF. The CDR3 nucleotides are TGTGCCAGCCAGGGACAGGGTTTTTTAGAGACCCAGTACTTC.